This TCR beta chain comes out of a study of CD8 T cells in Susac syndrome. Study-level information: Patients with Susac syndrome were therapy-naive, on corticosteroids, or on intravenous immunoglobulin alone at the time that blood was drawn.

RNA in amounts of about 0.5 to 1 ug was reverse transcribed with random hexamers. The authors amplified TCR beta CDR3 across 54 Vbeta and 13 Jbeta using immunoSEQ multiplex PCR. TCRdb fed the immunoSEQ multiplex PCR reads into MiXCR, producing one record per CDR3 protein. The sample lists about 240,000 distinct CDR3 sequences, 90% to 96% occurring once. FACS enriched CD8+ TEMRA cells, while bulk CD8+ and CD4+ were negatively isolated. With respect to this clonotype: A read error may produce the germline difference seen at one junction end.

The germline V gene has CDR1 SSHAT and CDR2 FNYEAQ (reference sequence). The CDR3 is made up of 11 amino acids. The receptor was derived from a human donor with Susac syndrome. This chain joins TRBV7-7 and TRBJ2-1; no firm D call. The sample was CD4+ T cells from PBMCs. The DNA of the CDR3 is TGTGCTAGCAGCTCAGGTGGTGAGCAGTTCTTC. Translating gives CASSSGGEQFF.